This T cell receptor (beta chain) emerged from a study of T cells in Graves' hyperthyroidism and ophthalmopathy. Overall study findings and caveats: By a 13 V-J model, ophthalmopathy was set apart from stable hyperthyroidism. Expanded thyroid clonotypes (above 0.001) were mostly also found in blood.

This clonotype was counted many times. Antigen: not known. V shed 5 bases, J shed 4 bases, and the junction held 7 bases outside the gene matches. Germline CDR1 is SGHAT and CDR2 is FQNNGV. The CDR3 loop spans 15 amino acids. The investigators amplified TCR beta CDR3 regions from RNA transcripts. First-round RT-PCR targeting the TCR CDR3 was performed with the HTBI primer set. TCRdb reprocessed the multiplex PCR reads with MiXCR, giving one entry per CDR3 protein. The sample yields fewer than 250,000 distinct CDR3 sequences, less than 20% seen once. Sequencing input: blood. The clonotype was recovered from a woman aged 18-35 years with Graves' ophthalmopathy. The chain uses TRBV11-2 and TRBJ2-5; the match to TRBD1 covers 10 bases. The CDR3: CASSPGTGDGETQYF. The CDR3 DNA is TGTGCCAGCAGCCCGGGGACAGGGGACGGAGAGACCCAGTACTTC. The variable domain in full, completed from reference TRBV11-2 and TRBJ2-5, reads EAGVAQSPRYKIIEKRQSVAFWCNPISGHATLYWYQQILGQGPKLLIQFQNNGVVDDSQLPKDRFSAERLKGVDSTLKIQPAKLEDSAVYLCASSPGTGDGETQYFGPGTRLLVL.